This T cell receptor beta chain was retrieved from a study of radiotherapy plus CTLA-4 blockade in lung cancer. Patients in the study, people with chemo-refractory metastatic non-small-cell lung cancer, received focal radiation plus ipilimumab CTLA-4 blockade. Data came from immunoSEQ multiplex PCR; TCRdb stores just in-frame clones and leaves some out. Of 80,000 or so clones in the sample, around 76% were seen once. Germline assignment: CDR1 MDHEN and CDR2 SYDVKM. V lost 6 bases to trimming and J lost 2 bases; unmatched junction nucleotides: 4. This CDR3 has 13 residues. The material sequenced was peripheral blood, taken from a patient treated with radiotherapy plus ipilimumab. The chain employs TRBV28 and TRBJ2-7; 7 bases map to TRBD1. The TCR sequence derives from a human donor with non-small cell lung cancer who had a partial response to radiotherapy plus ipilimumab. Some clones in this sample may be carry-over from other donors' samples. Here the CDR3 reads CASSTRGTYEQYF. For the CDR3, the DNA is TGTGCCAGCAGCACCAGGGGGACCTACGAGCAGTACTTC.